This T cell receptor (beta chain) was identified during a study of neoadjuvant anti-PD-1 for oral cavity cancer. Study in general: Nivolumab at 3 mg/kg was mostly given biweekly, three to four doses, pre-surgery.

Study outcomes and limitations: Pretreatment Treg/Th17 ratio correlated inversely with post-treatment tumor clonality. TCR analyses covered only a few patients per response group.

A note on this clone: The target antigen is unknown.

The table came from immunoSEQ multiplex PCR; TCRdb's copy has only in-frame clones and leaves some out. Among about 72,000 clones listed, about 86% were seen once. This CDR3 contains 11 residues. CDR1 and CDR2 from the germline V gene are WSHSY and SAAADI. Between the trimmed V and J ends, which lost 4 bases and 4 bases, there was a span of 5 bases. This chain connects TRBV10-2 to TRBJ2-7, with D uncertain. This clonotype was sampled from a person between 40 and 80 years old with oral cavity squamous cell carcinoma. Sequenced here: PBMCs, sampled before nivolumab (anti-PD-1) treatment. CDR3 in DNA: TGCGCCAGCAGTGGAAATTACGAGCAGTACTTC. Protein: CASSGNYEQYF.